This paragraph reports one T cell receptor (beta chain). This sample is drawn from a study of monozygotic twins with inflammatory bowel disease. From the 5' RACE reads, TCRdb lists one entry per CDR3 protein and no DNA. Recorded for this sample: about 380,000 distinct CDR3 sequences. Germline V gene lookup returns CDR1 SGHRS and CDR2 YFSETQ. This CDR3 comprises 12 residues. Sequenced sample: blood. J is TRBJ1-1 and V is TRBV5-1; the TRBD1 assignment by TCRdb is unverifiable without DNA. This clonotype originated in a human donor with ulcerative colitis or Crohn's disease, or a healthy co-twin of an affected twin (not recorded which). The CDR3 spells CASRSAGTRAFF. Full variable domain (rest looked up from reference TRBV5-1 and TRBJ1-1): KAGVTQTPRYLIKTRGQQVTLSCSPISGHRSVSWYQQTPGQGLQFLFEYFSETQRNKGNFPGRFSGRQFSNSRSEMNVSTLELGDSALYLCASRSAGTRAFFGQGTRLTVV.